This T cell receptor beta chain was documented in a study of T-cell memory formation after mild COVID-19. Regarding the study as a whole: Later expanders leaned CD4+, whereas day 15 to 85 contracting clones were balanced CD4/CD8. For contracting clones, CD4+ ones sat mainly in CM and EM, CD8+ in EMRA.

TCRdb itself ran the 5' RACE reads through MiXCR, one entry per CDR3 protein. The sample contains 450,000 to 650,000 distinct CDR3 sequences, roughly 20% of which appear only once. A remark on this clonotype: Its antigen is unidentified.

This CDR3 region has 14 residues. The germline gives CDR1 MNHEY, CDR2 SMNVEV (reference sequence). V was pared by 8 bases and J by 4 bases, with 8 bases of the junction left unmatched. Sequenced sample: PBMCs or a T cell subset sorted from them (not recorded which). The chain couples TRBV27 to TRBJ1-2; 9 bases are shared with TRBD1. The clonotype originates from an adult woman who had mild COVID-19 (a few samples of this study predate the infection). Cell type and time point are not known. The CDR3 protein is CASASQGQGYGYTF. CDR3 DNA sequence: TGTGCCAGCGCAAGCCAGGGACAGGGCTATGGCTACACCTTC.